This T cell receptor beta chain was retrieved from a study of T cell responses to AZD1222 COVID-19 vaccine. Only in-frame clones appear in the TCRdb table, and some are missing; sequencing was by immunoSEQ multiplex PCR. The sample consists of 120,000 or so clones, 87% of them appearing once. In this sample, this clone turned up a few times. Antigen specificity is unknown. Study findings and constraints: Researchers report vaccine-associated CD4 TCRs spanning spike, with dominance at 160-218 and 743-854. Only a handful of AZD1222 recipients, more than five in all, had baseline seropositivity.

V was cut by 6 bases and J by 2 bases, with 10 bases left in between. Germline V lookup: CDR1 MNHEY, CDR2 SVGAGI. The CDR3 runs 13 residues. The origin of this receptor is an adult in good health. This chain connects TRBV6-5 to TRBJ1-1; TRBD1 is a possible D gene (6 bases). The sample in question was peripheral blood, obtained on day 0 of AZD1222 vaccination. CDR3 sequence reads: CASSLQGNTEAFF. The CDR3 region has the DNA TGTGCCAGCAGCCTACAGGGTAACACTGAAGCTTTCTTT.